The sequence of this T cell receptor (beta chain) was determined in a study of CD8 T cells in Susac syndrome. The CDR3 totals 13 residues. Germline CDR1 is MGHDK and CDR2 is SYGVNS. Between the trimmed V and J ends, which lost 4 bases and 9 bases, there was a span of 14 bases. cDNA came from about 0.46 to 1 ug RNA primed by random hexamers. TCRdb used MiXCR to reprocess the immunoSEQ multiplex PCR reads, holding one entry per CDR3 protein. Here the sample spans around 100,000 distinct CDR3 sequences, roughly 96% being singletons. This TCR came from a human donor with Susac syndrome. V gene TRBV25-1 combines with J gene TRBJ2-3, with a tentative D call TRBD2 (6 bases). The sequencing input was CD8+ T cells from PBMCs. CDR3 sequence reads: CASSGGLSVTQYF. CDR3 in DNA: TGTGCCAGCAGTGGGGGACTGTCAGTCACGCAGTATTTT.